These 32 T cell receptor beta chains were sequenced from one sample in a study of shared clonotypes between healthy human individuals. CD8 cells classed as naive were CD45RO-negative and positively selected for CCR7, excluding terminally differentiated effector memory CD45RA+ cells. The data were produced by immunoSEQ multiplex PCR, yet TCRdb's version contains in-frame clones alone and is incomplete. The data show 500,000 to 700,000 clones, roughly 95% seen once. Source material: naive CD8+ T cells sorted from blood. The receptor set was obtained from a woman under 40 in good health.

The chain uses TRBV19 and TRBJ2-6; D remains ambiguous. This CDR3 contains 17 residues. The V gene lost 2 bases and the J gene lost 0 bases, with 11 bases spanning the gap. Germline-derived CDR1 and CDR2 are LNHDA and SQIVND (reference sequence). CDR3 protein: CASSILGQSSGANVLTF. The CDR3, as DNA: TGTGCCAGTAGTATACTGGGCCAGAGCTCTGGGGCCAACGTCCTGACTTTC.

Points on this clone: One junction end does not reproduce the germline sequence, and a read error may be involved. V and J are TRBV27 and TRBJ2-7; possibly TRBD2 for D (6 bases). The germline CDR1 and CDR2 sequences are MNHEY and SMNVEV (reference sequence). The length of the CDR3 is 14 residues. The CDR3 sequence: CASSLAGSSYQQYF. The CDR3 DNA reads as TGTGCCAGCAGTCTGGCCGGGAGCTCCTACCAGCAGTACTTC.

The rearrangement joins TRBV28 to TRBJ2-7, with 10 bases identical to TRBD1. Looked up from germline, CDR1 is MDHEN and CDR2 is SYDVKM. The trim removed 3 bases at V and 6 bases at J, leaving 5 bases unmatched. The CDR3 extends over 14 amino acids. CDR3 bases: TGTGCCAGCAGTTTGCCGACAGGGGGCTTCGAGCAGTACTTC. This translates into CASSLPTGGFEQYF. Supplemented by reference TRBV28 and TRBJ2-7, the full variable domain reads DVKVTQSSRYLVKRTGEKVFLECVQDMDHENMFWYRQDPGLGLRLIYFSYDVKMKEKGDIPEGYSVSREKKERFSLILESASTNQTSMYLCASSLPTGGFEQYFGPGTRLTVT.

The CDR3 nucleotides read TGTGCCAGCTATCCCGGGACAGGGGCCTACGAGCAGTACTTC. Protein sequence: CASYPGTGAYEQYF. The rearrangement joins TRBV27 to TRBJ2-7; TRBD1 matches at 10 bases. CDR3 length: 14 amino acids. Germline CDR1 is MNHEY and CDR2 is SMNVEV (reference sequence). The trim removed 8 bases at V and 2 bases at J, leaving 6 bases unmatched.

This sequence joins TRBV9 and TRBJ2-5, with D tentatively TRBD2 (6 bases). CDR3 length equals 16 residues. The germline V and J ends were trimmed by 3 bases and 1 base, with 16 bases remaining between them. CDR1 and CDR2 (germline): SGDLS, YYNGEE. Here the CDR3 reads CASSAEGGTIQETQYF. In DNA form, the CDR3 reads TGTGCCAGCAGCGCAGAGGGCGGGACGATCCAAGAGACCCAGTACTTC.

The chain joins TRBV27 to TRBJ1-2; possibly TRBD1 for D (6 bases). CDR3 length equals 17 residues. With 4 bases removed from V and 1 base from J, the gap between germline ends came to 19 bases. From germline, CDR1 is MNHEY and CDR2 SMNVEV (reference sequence). The CDR3 DNA reads TGTGCCAGCAGTTCGATAGGGCTCGGGGGGCTTAACTATGGCTACACCTTC. It specifies CASSSIGLGGLNYGYTF.

The chain couples TRBV4-1 to TRBJ1-1; TRBD1 aligns across 12 bases. V lost 1 base and J lost 3; bases outside the gene matches: 3. The germline V gene encodes CDR1 MGHRA and CDR2 YSYEKL. This CDR3 is 16 amino acids long. The CDR3, as DNA: TGCGCCAGCAGCCAAGGGGACAGGGGGCTTGACACTGAAGCTTTCTTT. Protein: CASSQGDRGLDTEAFF.

The rearrangement uses TRBV28 and TRBJ2-7, with 8 bases identical to TRBD1. CDR1 and CDR2 from the germline V gene are MDHEN and SYDVKM. The V segment lost 6 bases and the J segment 2 bases; nucleotides outside the gene matches: 6. The length of the CDR3 is 14 residues. The CDR3 loop reads CASRSTGGPYEQYF. CDR3 nucleotides: TGTGCCAGCAGGTCTACAGGGGGTCCCTACGAGCAGTACTTC.

This chain joins TRBV5-1 and TRBJ2-5, with D perhaps TRBD2 (5 bases). Germline assignment: CDR1 SGHRS and CDR2 YFSETQ. The CDR3 has 14 amino acids. The ends were cut back, 3 bases at V and 0 bases at J, with 9 bases in the middle. The CDR3 DNA reads as TGCGCCAGCAGCTCCTCCGGGAACCAAGAGACCCAGTACTTC. Its translation is CASSSSGNQETQYF.

The J gene is TRBJ2-2, the V gene TRBV29-1; no definite D call. The length of the CDR3 is 12 residues. The ends were cut back, 6 bases at V and 5 bases at J, with 10 bases in the middle. Per the germline V gene, CDR1 is SQVTM and CDR2 is ANQGSEA. The CDR3 DNA reads TGCAGCGTCGATTCCGGGACCGGGGAGCTGTTTTTT. Encoded protein: CSVDSGTGELFF.

V is TRBV6-6 and J is TRBJ2-1; 7 bases line up with TRBD2. Germline V lookup: CDR1 MNHNY, CDR2 SVGAGI (reference sequence). J lost 6 bases, V lost 10 bases, and 12 bases had no gene match. This CDR3 region has 14 residues. The CDR3 loop reads CATSGGAGPNEQFF. CDR3 bases: TGTGCCACCTCGGGGGGAGCGGGACCCAATGAGCAGTTCTTC.

The chain is built from TRBV5-4 and TRBJ2-5; TRBD2 aligns across 8 bases. This CDR3 spans 16 amino acids. V trimming: 2 bases; J trimming: 5 bases; junction bases outside the gene matches: 11. Germline V lookup: CDR1 SGHNT, CDR2 YYREEE (reference sequence). CDR3 coding DNA: TGTGCCAGCAGCTTCGTTTCTAGCGGGCCGGTCGAGACCCAGTACTTC. Residues: CASSFVSSGPVETQYF.

The CDR3 coding sequence is TGTGCCAGCAGCCCGTGGACTATCTTGAATGAGCAGTTCTTC. Translating it yields CASSPWTILNEQFF. This chain uses TRBV13 with TRBJ2-1; D may be TRBD2 (6 bases). The germline V gene has CDR1 PRHDT and CDR2 FYEKMQ (reference sequence). V was clipped by 5 bases and J by 7 bases, with 15 bases between them. CDR3 size: 14 residues.

DNA for the CDR3: TGTGCCTGGAAAGATGGCGTGGGGAGGGCCGGGGAGCTGTTTTTT. Translation gives CAWKDGVGRAGELFF. The gene calls are TRBV30 and TRBJ2-2; 7 bases agree with TRBD2. Germline V gene data show CDR1 as GTSNPN and CDR2 as SVGIG (reference sequence). Trimming removed 4 bases from V and 6 bases from J; junction bases left unmatched: 11. CDR3 length: 15 residues.

V gene TRBV10-2 combines with J gene TRBJ2-7; 8 positions match TRBD2. Germline V gene data show CDR1 as WSHSY and CDR2 as SAAADI. CDR3 length: 13 amino acids. J was trimmed by 3 bases and V by 6 bases; bases with no gene match: 4. The CDR3 sequence: CASSDAGGYEQYF. The CDR3 DNA follows: TGCGCCAGCAGCGACGCGGGGGGCTACGAGCAGTACTTC.

This chain uses TRBV5-5 with TRBJ1-5; D remains unclear. V was clipped by 4 bases and J by 0 bases, with 14 bases between them. The germline gives CDR1 SGHKS, CDR2 YYEKEE (reference sequence). The CDR3 extends over 16 amino acids. The CDR3 loop is CASSGGSGPSNQPQHF. In nucleotides, the CDR3 is TGTGCCAGCAGCGGCGGGTCCGGGCCTAGCAATCAGCCCCAGCATTTT.

J is TRBJ2-7 and V is TRBV7-9; TRBD2 is a possible D gene (6 bases). The CDR3 spans 17 residues. The germline gives CDR1 SEHNR, CDR2 FQNEAQ (reference sequence). The V gene lost 3 bases and the J gene lost 3 bases, with 21 bases spanning the gap. CDR3 coding DNA: TGTGCCAGCAGCTTTTTTACAGTAACTAGCTCCAGCTACGAGCAGTACTTC. It translates to CASSFFTVTSSSYEQYF.

The chain is built from TRBV29-1 and TRBJ2-3, with 8 positions matching TRBD1. This CDR3 spans 14 amino acids. Germline loops: CDR1 SQVTM, CDR2 ANQGSEA. The V gene end was trimmed by 7 bases and the J gene end by 2 bases; junction bases not matched to a gene: 8. The CDR3, as DNA: TGCAGCGCTACGGGACAGGAACTCACAGATACGCAGTATTTT. Translating gives CSATGQELTDTQYF.

The V call is TRBV9, the J call TRBJ2-7, with TRBD2 identical over 9 bases. V shed 0 bases and J 5 bases; nucleotides not matched to a gene: 9. The CDR3 is 16 amino acids. Germline assignment: CDR1 SGDLS and CDR2 YYNGEE. The CDR3, as DNA: TGTGCCAGCAGCGTAGGGCTAGCGGGACCTTCGGACGAGCAGTACTTC. The encoded protein is CASSVGLAGPSDEQYF.

This clone was counted a single time. The V call is TRBV28, the J call TRBJ2-7; the match to TRBD1 covers 8 bases. There are 13 residues in the CDR3. The germline V gene encodes CDR1 MDHEN and CDR2 SYDVKM. The junction had 2 bases not matched to a gene; V was cut back by 6 bases and J by 1 base. The CDR3 nucleotides read TGTGCCAGCAGCCGGGACAGGTCCTACGAGCAGTACTTC. Amino acid sequence: CASSRDRSYEQYF.

This clone was counted a single time. Other DNA sequences within the sample encode an identical CDR3. The chain recombines TRBV5-6 with TRBJ1-3, with D uncertain. CDR1 and CDR2 from the germline V gene are SGHDT and YYEEEE. The CDR3 loop spans 13 amino acids. Between the trimmed V and J ends, which lost 0 bases and 4 bases, there was a span of 5 bases. The CDR3 DNA reads TGTGCCAGCAGCTTGGCGTCAGGAAACACCATATATTTT. Translated: CASSLASGNTIYF.

The chain uses TRBV28 and TRBJ2-3, with 7 bases lining up with TRBD2. Germline CDR1 is MDHEN and CDR2 is SYDVKM. The J segment lost 7 bases and the V segment lost 6 bases, leaving 10 bases of the junction unmatched. CDR3 length: 14 residues. CDR3 residues: CASRQSGAAYTQYF. The DNA for the CDR3 is TGTGCCAGCAGACAAAGCGGGGCCGCATATACGCAGTATTTT.

This clone is a singleton in its sample. The chain combines TRBV27 with TRBJ2-7, with 9 nucleotides matching TRBD1. V lost 4 bases to trimming and J lost 6 bases; unmatched junction nucleotides: 10. Looked up from germline, CDR1 is MNHEY and CDR2 is SMNVEV (reference sequence). This CDR3 comprises 15 residues. CDR3 sequence reads: CASSSTGGAAAEQYF. The CDR3 DNA reads TGTGCCAGCAGTTCAACAGGGGGCGCCGCGGCCGAGCAGTACTTC.

The chain carries TRBV27 and TRBJ2-7; tentatively, D is TRBD1 (6 bases). The germline gives CDR1 MNHEY, CDR2 SMNVEV (reference sequence). Trimming cost V 7 bases and J 2 bases, with 24 bases left between them. CDR3 length equals 17 residues. The CDR3 DNA sequence: TGTGCCAGCAATTACAGGGATCCCGGGACGCACACCTACGAGCAGTACTTC. It codes for CASNYRDPGTHTYEQYF.

CDR3 loop: CSASGDQTNQGNQPQHF. The CDR3, as DNA: TGCAGCGCTTCAGGGGACCAAACTAACCAGGGCAATCAGCCCCAGCATTTT. J is TRBJ1-5 and V is TRBV29-1, with D possibly matching TRBD1 (6 bases). V gave up 7 bases and J gave up 2 bases, with 24 bases separating them. Germline V CDR1 and CDR2: SQVTM, ANQGSEA. The CDR3 runs to 17 residues.

The genes are TRBV5-8 and TRBJ1-5, with no clear D. Trimming took off 0 bases at V and 1 base at J, with 8 bases between the two ends. The CDR3 spans 15 residues. Germline loops: CDR1 SGHTS, CDR2 YDEGEE. Written as DNA, the CDR3 is TGTGCCAGCAGCTTGGGAGTGGACAGCAATCAGCCCCAGCATTTT. It encodes CASSLGVDSNQPQHF.

In this sample, this clone turned up a few times. The chain combines TRBV21-1 with TRBJ2-7; the table assigns TRBD2, which was not confirmed against the DNA. TRBV21-1 counts as a pseudogene. The CDR3 is made up of 14 amino acids. The CDR3: CASSLSSGSYEQYF. The DNA of the CDR3 is TGTGCCAGCAGCCTATCTAGCGGATCCTACGAGCAGTACTTC.

The chain couples TRBV28 to TRBJ1-5; D not certain. CDR3 length: 16 residues. The germline V gene encodes CDR1 MDHEN and CDR2 SYDVKM. The V end was cut by 6 bases, the J end by 3 bases, with 18 bases between. This chain's CDR3 is CASSPAPGRTNQPQHF. The CDR3, as DNA: TGTGCCAGCAGCCCGGCCCCCGGAAGGACCAATCAGCCCCAGCATTTT.

The rearrangement joins TRBV6-1 to TRBJ1-5, with D possibly TRBD1 on 5 matching bases. The CDR3 spans 14 residues. V lost 5 bases, J lost 7 bases, and 15 bases lay in between. The germline CDR1 and CDR2 sequences are MNHNS and SASEGT. The CDR3 nucleotides are TGTGCCAGCAGTATGGGGGATGGGCGGCAGCCCCAGCATTTT. It yields the protein CASSMGDGRQPQHF.

The chain links TRBV6-4 to TRBJ2-5; D is perhaps TRBD1 (5 bases). Per germline, CDR1 MRHNA and CDR2 SNTAGT. This CDR3 region has 13 residues. The V end lost 2 bases, the J end lost 11 bases, and 15 bases lay between the germline ends. In DNA, the CDR3 is TGTGCCAGCAGTGACCCCTGGGGCCAAGAGCAGTACTTC. It specifies CASSDPWGQEQYF.

The count of this clone is one. The chain recombines TRBV6-5 with TRBJ2-7; possible D gene TRBD2, 6 bases. This CDR3 is 15 amino acids long. Looked up from germline, CDR1 is MNHEY and CDR2 is SVGAGI. V was clipped by 0 bases and J by 3 bases, with 12 bases between them. CDR3 sequence: CASSYSPGEDYEQYF. The CDR3 DNA is TGTGCCAGCAGTTACTCGCCCGGGGAGGACTACGAGCAGTACTTC.

The chain couples TRBV2 to TRBJ1-3; D may be TRBD1 (6 bases). This CDR3 contains 22 residues. Germline V gene sequence: CDR1 SNHLY, CDR2 FYNNEI. Trimming took off 4 bases at V and 0 bases at J, with 31 bases between the two ends. The CDR3 sequence is CASSVNREPVQIPKNSGNTIYF. Here the CDR3 DNA reads TGTGCCAGCAGTGTGAACAGGGAGCCCGTACAGATACCCAAGAACTCTGGAAACACCATATATTTT. Supplemented by reference TRBV2 and TRBJ1-3, the full variable domain reads EPEVTQTPSHQVTQMGQEVILRCVPISNHLYFYWYRQILGQKVEFLVSFYNNEISEKSEIFDDQFSVERPDGSNFTLKIRSTKLEDSAMYFCASSVNREPVQIPKNSGNTIYFGEGSWLTVV.